The sequence of this T cell receptor beta chain was determined in a study of CD8 T cells in ankylosing spondylitis. Study-level findings and limits: Certain motif variants had earlier been reported in reactive arthritis synovial fluid and blood. Disease-linked clones had a CD8+ phenotype and relatively low frequency in peripheral blood. A motif in TCR beta, a set of eight highly homologous variants, appeared characteristic of ankylosing spondylitis blood. Reported data indicate significant enrichment of disease-linked clones within matched ankylosing spondylitis synovial fluid.

Of note for this clonotype: Its antigen is still unknown.

Trimming removed 0 bases at V and 5 bases at J, with 14 bases between. Germline-derived CDR1 and CDR2 are SGHTS and YDEGEE. This CDR3 contains 16 residues. Libraries for TCR beta were made by quantitative 5'-RACE with molecular barcodes. TCRdb itself ran the 5' RACE reads through MiXCR, one entry per CDR3 protein. This table holds 700,000 to 1,000,000 distinct CDR3 sequences, 10% to 15% found once. Sequencing was done on a sample of blood, either unsorted or a sorted T cell fraction (not recorded which). This clonotype was sampled from a male donor with ankylosing spondylitis. V and J are TRBV5-8 and TRBJ2-2; no clear D gene. The CDR3 loop is CASSLALVRETGELFF. The CDR3 bases are TGTGCCAGCAGCTTGGCCTTGGTTAGGGAAACCGGGGAGCTGTTTTTT. The full variable domain, in which reference TRBV5-8 and TRBJ2-2 provide the parts outside the CDR3, is EAGVTQSPTHLIKTRGQQATLRCSPISGHTSVYWYQQALGLGLQFLLWYDEGEERNRGNFPPRFSGRQFPNYSSELNVNALELEDSALYLCASSLALVRETGELFFGEGSRLTVL.